Sequencing of this TCR beta chain was carried out in a study of spatial heterogeneity in lung cancer. Time point here: sample taken at primary tumor resection. Unsorted tumor, nontumor lung tissue or cryopreserved PBMC supplied the whole RNA. The CDR3 loop spans 16 amino acids. CDR1 and CDR2 (germline): MNHEY, SVGAGI. Trimming took off 6 bases at V and 1 base at J, with 18 bases between the two ends. TCRdb used MiXCR to reprocess the 5' RACE reads, holding one entry per CDR3 protein. The sample has about 18,000 distinct CDR3 sequences, around a fifth seen once. This clonotype was picked up a small number of times.

The rearrangement links TRBV6-5 to TRBJ1-1; tentatively, D is TRBD1 (5 bases). This TCR came from a male donor with early-stage non-small cell lung cancer. This specimen consisted of PBMCs, obtained at surgery. The CDR3 nucleotides read TGTGCCAGCAGCTCTTCAAGGGGTACAGGGAACACTGAAGCTTTCTTT. Protein sequence: CASSSSRGTGNTEAFF.